The 21 T cell receptor beta chains presented below share a single source sample, sequenced in a study of cytomegalovirus exposure and HLA in healthy donors. The PCR used 60 Vbeta and 13 Jbeta primers. The data were produced by immunoSEQ multiplex PCR, yet TCRdb's version contains in-frame clones alone and is incomplete. Of 150,000 to 200,000 clones in the sample, 62% were seen once. The material sequenced was PBMCs. The origin of the receptors is a middle-aged man in good health and CMV-seronegative.

V gene TRBV7-9 combines with J gene TRBJ2-3; tentative D call: TRBD2 (6 bases). Per germline, CDR1 SEHNR and CDR2 FQNEAQ (reference sequence). This CDR3 has 17 amino acids. V was pared by 5 bases and J by 1 base, with 19 bases between. CDR3 in amino acids: CASSPRRAERGTDTQYF. In DNA form, the CDR3 reads TGTGCCAGCAGCCCCCGCCGTGCGGAGCGGGGCACAGATACGCAGTATTTT.

The J gene is TRBJ2-7, the V gene TRBV5-1; D perhaps matches TRBD2 (5 bases). V lost 6 bases and J 1 base, leaving 11 bases between the germline ends. Germline V lookup: CDR1 SGHRS, CDR2 YFSETQ. This CDR3 has 13 amino acids. CDR3 amino acids: CASTTGDSYEQYF. CDR3 in DNA: TGCGCCAGCACTACCGGGGATTCCTACGAGCAGTACTTC.

The gene calls are TRBV23-1 and TRBJ2-6, with 8 bases identical to TRBD1. TRBV23-1 is labeled an ORF, and its function is uncertain. There are 19 residues in the CDR3. The V gene end was trimmed by 0 bases and the J gene end by 4 bases; junction bases not matched to a gene: 11. CDR3 region: CASSQSTGEAPLGANVLTF. For the CDR3, the DNA is TGCGCCAGCAGTCAATCGACAGGGGAGGCCCCTCTGGGGGCCAACGTCCTGACTTTC.

The chain employs TRBV25-1 and TRBJ1-2; 7 nucleotides align to TRBD1. Germline CDR1 MGHDK, CDR2 SYGVNS. The CDR3 spans 13 residues. V shed 7 bases and J 8 bases; nucleotides not matched to a gene: 10. The DNA of the CDR3 is TGTGCCAGCAAAAATCCAGGGGGGCGCGGCTACACCTTC. It specifies CASKNPGGRGYTF.

This clone came up a few times. The chain has TRBV28 and TRBJ2-1; D may be TRBD2 (5 bases). V shed 7 bases and J shed 2 bases, with 15 bases lying between them. In germline, CDR1 is MDHEN, CDR2 SYDVKM. The CDR3 consists of 15 residues. CDR3: CASTTTRAPYNEQFF. Written as DNA, the CDR3 is TGTGCCAGCACCACAACGCGGGCCCCCTACAATGAGCAGTTCTTC.

As to this clone: One end of the junction fails to match germline, which may point to a read error. The chain joins TRBV7-9 to TRBJ2-3; perhaps TRBD2 as D (6 bases). Per the germline V gene, CDR1 is SEHNR and CDR2 is FQNEAQ (reference sequence). The CDR3 consists of 16 residues. The CDR3 DNA sequence: TGTTCCAGCAGCTTAGGATTGGAGGGAATAACAGATACGCAGTATTTT. Its protein product is CSSSLGLEGITDTQYF.

Comments on this clone: The junction and the germline gene differ at one end; a read error may be behind it. The rearrangement uses TRBV7-9 and TRBJ2-5, with TRBD2 matching over 10 bases. The germline V gene encodes CDR1 SEHNR and CDR2 FQNEAQ (reference sequence). The CDR3 has 16 amino acids. The CDR3 protein is CSSTAGLAQFQETQYF. In DNA form, the CDR3 reads TGTTCCAGCACCGCGGGACTAGCGCAATTCCAAGAGACCCAGTACTTC.

In DNA form, the CDR3 reads TGCGCCAGCAGCTTGACGGCTAGCGGGGGGCCCACAGATACGCAGTATTTT. This codes for CASSLTASGGPTDTQYF. This rearrangement joins TRBV5-1 to TRBJ2-3; 11 positions agree with TRBD2. V was pared by 1 base and J by 2 bases, with 6 bases of the junction left unmatched. The CDR3 is made up of 17 amino acids. Germline CDR1 SGHRS, CDR2 YFSETQ.

The rearrangement links TRBV7-3 to TRBJ2-5; weak D call: TRBD1 (6 bases). The CDR3 totals 14 residues. Germline V gives CDR1 SGHTA, CDR2 FQGTGA. V was shortened by 5 bases and J by 5 bases, with 15 bases between the two germline ends. This CDR3 is CASSPNRAGETQYF. The CDR3 DNA reads as TGTGCCAGCAGCCCAAACAGGGCGGGTGAGACCCAGTACTTC.

The chain has TRBV19 and TRBJ1-3, with 10 bases identical to TRBD1. Germline V gene data show CDR1 as LNHDA and CDR2 as SQIVND (reference sequence). The CDR3 contains 17 residues. V lost 7 bases and J lost 0; bases outside the gene matches: 9. CDR3 DNA: TGTGCCAGTAACCCCGGGACAGGGGTTATCTCTGGAAACACCATATATTTT. Amino acid sequence: CASNPGTGVISGNTIYF. Full variable domain (rest looked up from reference TRBV19 and TRBJ1-3): DGGITQSPKYLFRKEGQNVTLSCEQNLNHDAMYWYRQDPGQGLRLIYYSQIVNDFQKGDIAEGYSVSREKKESFPLTVTSAQKNPTAFYLCASNPGTGVISGNTIYFGEGSWLTVV.

This chain joins TRBV18 and TRBJ1-6; D not resolved. The germline V gene has CDR1 KGHSH and CDR2 LQKENI. This CDR3 is 14 amino acids long. Between the trimmed V and J ends, which lost 2 bases and 7 bases, there was a span of 9 bases. CDR3 in amino acids: CASSPGSENSPLHF. The CDR3 nucleotides are TGTGCCAGCTCACCAGGGAGCGAGAATTCACCCCTCCACTTT.

The chain has TRBV11-2 and TRBJ2-1; 12 bases are a match to TRBD2. Unmatched junction bases numbered 4, after V lost 3 bases and J lost 10 bases. This CDR3 region has 14 residues. Germline V gene data show CDR1 as SGHAT and CDR2 as FQNNGV. CDR3 loop: CASSFTSGRMEQFF. DNA for the CDR3: TGTGCCAGCAGCTTTACTAGCGGGAGGATGGAGCAGTTCTTC. The full variable domain, in which reference TRBV11-2 and TRBJ2-1 provide the parts outside the CDR3, is EAGVAQSPRYKIIEKRQSVAFWCNPISGHATLYWYQQILGQGPKLLIQFQNNGVVDDSQLPKDRFSAERLKGVDSTLKIQPAKLEDSAVYLCASSFTSGRMEQFFGPGTRLTVL.

V gene TRBV19 combines with J gene TRBJ2-7; 9 nucleotides agree with TRBD1. The germline V gene has CDR1 LNHDA and CDR2 SQIVND (reference sequence). This CDR3 has 17 amino acids. Germline trimming cut 5 bases from V and 3 bases from J; bases unmatched to any gene: 14. The CDR3 reads CASSLAPPGQGGYEQYF. For the CDR3, the DNA is TGTGCCAGTAGTCTCGCGCCCCCGGGACAGGGTGGCTACGAGCAGTACTTC. The full variable domain, rest sourced from reference TRBV19 and TRBJ2-7, is DGGITQSPKYLFRKEGQNVTLSCEQNLNHDAMYWYRQDPGQGLRLIYYSQIVNDFQKGDIAEGYSVSREKKESFPLTVTSAQKNPTAFYLCASSLAPPGQGGYEQYFGPGTRLTVT.

V usage is TRBV5-5 and J usage is TRBJ2-5; D might be TRBD2 (6 bases). V lost 0 bases to trimming and J lost 2 bases, with 11 bases between them. The germline gives CDR1 SGHKS, CDR2 YYEKEE (reference sequence). The CDR3 is 15 residues long. The CDR3 DNA is TGTGCCAGCAGCTTGGGTAGCGGTCTTCAAGAGACCCAGTACTTC. Encoded protein: CASSLGSGLQETQYF.

Notes on this clone: The junction does not match germline at one end; this may be a read error. The rearrangement links TRBV7-9 to TRBJ2-7, with D uncertain. CDR1 and CDR2 (germline): SEHNR, FQNEAQ (reference sequence). The CDR3 extends over 12 amino acids. CDR3 DNA sequence: TGTTCCAGCAGCCCCACCGGGTACGAGCAGTACTTC. As protein: CSSSPTGYEQYF.

Only a few counts were recorded for this clone. V usage is TRBV5-1 and J usage is TRBJ1-1; D is perhaps TRBD1 (5 bases). V was pared by 4 bases and J by 1 base, with 11 bases between. The CDR3 totals 14 residues. Germline V CDR1 and CDR2: SGHRS, YFSETQ. In nucleotides, the CDR3 is TGCGCCAGCAGCGCGGGACCCGCGAACACTGAAGCTTTCTTT. It translates to CASSAGPANTEAFF.

This clone appeared a few times. The V gene is TRBV29-1, the J gene TRBJ2-6; D is uncertain. V lost 1 base to trimming and J lost 1 base, with 11 bases between them. CDR3 length equals 16 residues. CDR1 and CDR2 (germline): SQVTM, ANQGSEA. As DNA, the CDR3 is TGCAGCGTTGAAGCACCTAGTAGTTCTGGGGCCAACGTCCTGACTTTC. It is translated as CSVEAPSSSGANVLTF.

The CDR3 coding sequence is TGCGCCAGCAGCTTGTATCTAGCGGGGGGGTACCAAGAGACCCAGTACTTC. This gives the protein CASSLYLAGGYQETQYF. V gene TRBV5-1 combines with J gene TRBJ2-5; 12 nucleotides match TRBD2. CDR1 SGHRS and CDR2 YFSETQ come from the germline V gene. This CDR3 contains 17 residues. After removal of 1 base from V and 0 bases from J, the junction contained 4 bases not matched to a gene. The full variable domain, completed using reference TRBV5-1 and TRBJ2-5, is KAGVTQTPRYLIKTRGQQVTLSCSPISGHRSVSWYQQTPGQGLQFLFEYFSETQRNKGNFPGRFSGRQFSNSRSEMNVSTLELGDSALYLCASSLYLAGGYQETQYFGPGTRLLVL.

The rearrangement joins TRBV10-3 to TRBJ2-2, with D perhaps matching TRBD1 (5 bases). In germline, CDR1 is ENHRY, CDR2 SYGVKD. The V gene lost 10 bases and the J gene lost 9 bases, with 21 bases spanning the gap. The CDR3 contains 14 residues. The DNA for the CDR3 is TGTGCCACCGCGACAGAGAATTTGGTTTGGGAGCTGTTTTTT. Protein product: CATATENLVWELFF.

The chain combines TRBV4-3 with TRBJ2-5; 7 positions agree with TRBD2. This CDR3 is 14 amino acids long. Trimming at V came to 0 bases and at J to 4 bases, leaving 2 bases not matched to a gene. CDR1 LGHNA and CDR2 YSLEER come from the germline V gene. The DNA for the CDR3 is TGCGCCAGCAGCCAAGATCGGGAGGTAGAGACCCAGTACTTC. Amino acid sequence: CASSQDREVETQYF.

The gene calls are TRBV6-5 and TRBJ1-5; no clear D. CDR1 MNHEY and CDR2 SVGAGI come from the germline V gene. The CDR3 is 14 amino acids. Trimming took off 5 bases at V and 1 base at J, with 9 bases between the two ends. The CDR3 DNA follows: TGTGCCAGCAGTGACAACGGCAGCAATCAGCCCCAGCATTTT. Amino acid sequence: CASSDNGSNQPQHF.